This T cell receptor beta chain was recovered during a study of cytomegalovirus exposure and HLA in healthy donors. For the study at large: Out of 350 to 400 genotyped donors, about 80% belonged to the Caucasian-associated ancestry cluster.

Trimming stripped 0 bases from V and 9 bases from J, with 7 bases between. The germline V gene has CDR1 SGDLS and CDR2 YYNGEE. This CDR3 spans 12 amino acids. PCR amplification relied on 60 Vbeta primers (plus 13 Jbeta primers). Authors' processing steps: A later analysis counted 65 million to 95 million unique TCR beta chains, 10 million to 12 million shared. Assay: immunoSEQ multiplex PCR; the TCRdb copy retains only in-frame clones and omits some. Clone size and V and J calls were adopted from that table, with D and trimming inferred from the DNA. The sample lists approximately 110,000 clones; 70% to 85% were seen once. Whole-study findings and limits: Reports indicate that TCR beta sequences accurately predicted the HLA-A and HLA-B alleles of most subjects.

Remarks on this clone: Its antigen is as yet unknown.

The sample taken for sequencing was PBMCs. This clonotype was obtained from a woman in her forties in good health and CMV-seronegative. This chain joins TRBV9 and TRBJ2-1, with D possibly being TRBD2 (6 bases). In DNA form, the CDR3 reads TGTGCCAGCAGCGTAGAAGCGGGTGAGCAGTTCTTC. This sequence encodes CASSVEAGEQFF.